This T cell receptor (beta chain) originates from a study of early T cells in non-severe SARS-CoV-2 infection. The wider study: Sequencing of unsorted whole blood was done on bulk RNA, leaving chains unpaired. Study-level findings and limits: VDJdb matching, biased toward anti-spike CD8 responses, missed private and CD4 specificities.

Trimming cost V 3 bases and J 4 bases; bases outside gene matches: 3. CDR3 length: 13 amino acids. Germline loops: CDR1 SGHKS, CDR2 YYEKEE (reference sequence). Details on this clonotype: Its cognate antigen is unknown.

Unique molecular identifiers (one per individual cDNA molecule) were attached. One entry per CDR3 protein results from TCRdb running MiXCR on the 5' RACE reads. There are around 89,000 distinct CDR3 sequences in the sample; roughly 14% occur only once, and approximately 0.5% lies in the top ten. The chain is built from TRBV5-5 and TRBJ1-2; 7 bases agree with TRBD1. The specimen was whole blood. The source of this sequence is an adult who was a healthcare worker with PCR-confirmed SARS-CoV-2 infection or an uninfected control (not recorded which). This CDR3 is CASSSDRVYGYTF. In DNA form, the CDR3 reads TGTGCCAGCAGCTCCGACAGGGTCTATGGCTACACCTTC.